One and the same sample provided the 10 T cell receptor beta chains below, sequenced in a study of CD8+CD57+ T cells in acquired aplastic anemia. CD8+CD57+ cell expansion, shown by flow cytometry, had occurred in the patients selected for sequencing. The study profiled TCR beta VDJ and CDR3 using genomic DNA as template. TCRdb itself ran the reads through MiXCR, one entry per CDR3 protein. The repertoire holds approximately 220,000 distinct CDR3 sequences, roughly 45% seen once, with just under 20% in the top ten. The sample comprised sorted CD4+, CD8+, or CD8+CD57+ T cells (not recorded which) from PBMCs. The receptors were gathered from a human donor with aplastic anemia.

This rearrangement joins TRBV29-1 to TRBJ1-4; D not certain. Germline loops: CDR1 SQVTM, CDR2 ANQGSEA. Trimming took 7 bases from V and 4 from J, leaving 16 bases between them. The CDR3 covers 14 residues. The chain's CDR3 is CSALGTDNNEKLFF. Written as DNA, the CDR3 is TGCAGCGCCCTCGGTACAGACAATAATGAAAAACTGTTTTTT.

The table lists this clonotype with many counts. V usage is TRBV6-1 and J usage is TRBJ1-4; the D gene is possibly TRBD1 (5 bases). The V end lost 7 bases, the J end lost 6 bases, and 15 bases lay between the germline ends. Germline-derived CDR1 and CDR2 are MNHNS and SASEGT. The CDR3 extends over 14 amino acids. The CDR3: CASIPPGLDEKLFF. DNA of the CDR3: TGTGCCAGCATCCCCCCAGGGCTTGATGAAAAACTGTTTTTT.

CDR3 sequence (DNA): TGTGCTAGTGGTGCCCCGGGGAGGGATACCTATGGCTACACCTTC. Translated: CASGAPGRDTYGYTF. This chain connects TRBV12-5 to TRBJ1-2; D is unresolved. Germline V gene data show CDR1 as LGHNT and CDR2 as FRNRAP. V gave up 5 bases and J gave up 4 bases, with 17 bases separating them. This CDR3 is built from 15 residues.

V usage is TRBV6-1 and J usage is TRBJ2-7; tentative D call: TRBD1 (6 bases). Germline V lookup: CDR1 MNHNS, CDR2 SASEGT. The CDR3 consists of 17 residues. V lost 7 bases and J lost 5, with 27 bases in between. CDR3 bases: TGTGCCAGCATGTATTTGGGGGCAGGCAGTATCTACAACGAGCAGTACTTC. This gives the protein CASMYLGAGSIYNEQYF.

The CDR3 spells CSATSGTSNSYNEQFF. The CDR3 DNA reads as TGCAGTGCTACCTCCGGGACTAGCAACTCCTACAATGAGCAGTTCTTC. V and J are TRBV20-1 and TRBJ2-1, with TRBD2 matching over 9 bases. The germline gives CDR1 DFQATT, CDR2 SNEGSKA (reference sequence). The V segment lost 4 bases and the J segment 0 bases; nucleotides outside the gene matches: 7. This CDR3 contains 16 residues.

The V call is TRBV10-2, the J call TRBJ2-7; D uncertain. The CDR3 spans 14 residues. The V gene's germline CDR1 is WSHSY and CDR2 SAAADI. The germline V and J ends were trimmed by 5 bases and 0 bases, with 11 bases remaining between them. The CDR3 sequence: CASSRSVGSYEQYF. The CDR3 bases are TGCGCCAGCAGTCGGTCAGTCGGCTCCTACGAGCAGTACTTC.

With respect to this clonotype: Sequence at one end of the junction differs from germline and may be a read error. The chain is built from TRBV7-7 and TRBJ2-5, with TRBD1 matching 8 bases. Germline V gene lookup returns CDR1 SSHAT and CDR2 FNYEAQ (reference sequence). This CDR3 is built from 13 residues. This CDR3 is CASSKDRAARTYF. CDR3 DNA: TGTGCTAGCAGCAAGGACAGGGCCGCACGGACGTACTTC.

The V call is TRBV20-1, the J call TRBJ2-7; TRBD1 agrees at 11 bases. Losses at the gene ends were 6 bases for V and 7 bases for J; bases not matched to a gene: 11. The CDR3 runs 14 residues. The germline CDR1 and CDR2 sequences are DFQATT and SNEGSKA (reference sequence). CDR3 in DNA: TGCAGTGCACTAGCCGGACAGGGGGCTGGTGAGCAGTACTTC. Translation gives CSALAGQGAGEQYF.

This clonotype occurred a few times. The rearrangement uses TRBV4-3 and TRBJ2-3, with TRBD2 matching 11 bases. V was clipped by 4 bases and J by 3 bases; unmatched bases: 12. CDR1 is LGHNA and CDR2 is YSLEER in the germline V gene. The CDR3 loop spans 18 amino acids. The CDR3 sequence: CASSRRGDLAGGTDTQYF. The CDR3 nucleotides read TGCGCCAGCAGCCGCCGAGGGGACTTAGCGGGGGGGACAGATACGCAGTATTTT.

Many counts were recorded for this clonotype. The CDR3 loop reads CASSSDGANEKLFF. The DNA of the CDR3 is TGTGCCAGCAGTTCGGACGGGGCTAATGAAAAACTGTTTTTT. This rearrangement joins TRBV6-2 or TRBV6-3 to TRBJ1-4, with unresolved D. CDR1 is MNHEY, CDR2 SVGEGT, per germline. This CDR3 is 14 amino acids long. Trimming removed 4 bases at V and 3 bases at J, with 9 bases between.